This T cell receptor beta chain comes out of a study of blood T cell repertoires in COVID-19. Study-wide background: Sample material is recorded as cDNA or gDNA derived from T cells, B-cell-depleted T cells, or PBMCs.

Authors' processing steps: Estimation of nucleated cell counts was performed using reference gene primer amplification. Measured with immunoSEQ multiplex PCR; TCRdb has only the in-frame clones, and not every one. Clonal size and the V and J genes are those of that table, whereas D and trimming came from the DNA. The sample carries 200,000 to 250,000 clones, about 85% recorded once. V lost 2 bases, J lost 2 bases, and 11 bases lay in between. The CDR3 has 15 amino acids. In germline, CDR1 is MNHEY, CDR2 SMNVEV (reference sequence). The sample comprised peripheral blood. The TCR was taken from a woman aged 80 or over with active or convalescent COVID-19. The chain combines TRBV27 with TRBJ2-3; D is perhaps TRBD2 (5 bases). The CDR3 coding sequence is TGTGCCAGCAGTTTACAGCAGCGGTTCACAGATACGCAGTATTTT. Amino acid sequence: CASSLQQRFTDTQYF.